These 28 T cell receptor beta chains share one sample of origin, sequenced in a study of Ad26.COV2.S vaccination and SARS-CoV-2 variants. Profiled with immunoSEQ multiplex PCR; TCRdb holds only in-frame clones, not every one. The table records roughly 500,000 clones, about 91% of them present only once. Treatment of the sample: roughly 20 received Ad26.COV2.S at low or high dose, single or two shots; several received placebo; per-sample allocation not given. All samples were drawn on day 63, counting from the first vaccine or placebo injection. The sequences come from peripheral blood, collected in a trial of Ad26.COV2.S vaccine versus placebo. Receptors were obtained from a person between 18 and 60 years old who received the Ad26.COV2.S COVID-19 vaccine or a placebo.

CDR3 in DNA: TGTGCCACCAGTGATGGGGACGGCACCTACGAGCAGTACTTC. Protein: CATSDGDGTYEQYF. The chain links TRBV24-1 to TRBJ2-7; perhaps D is TRBD1 or TRBD2 (5 bases each). The CDR3 contains 14 residues. Germline-derived CDR1 and CDR2 are KGHDR and SFDVKD. Trimming removed 3 bases from V and 2 bases from J, with 10 bases in between.

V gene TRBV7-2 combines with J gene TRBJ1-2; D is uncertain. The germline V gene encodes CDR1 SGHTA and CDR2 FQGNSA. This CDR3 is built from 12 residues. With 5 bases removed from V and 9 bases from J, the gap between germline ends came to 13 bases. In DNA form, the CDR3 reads TGTGCCAGCAGCCCCCAGGTATACAGCTACACCTTC. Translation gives CASSPQVYSYTF.

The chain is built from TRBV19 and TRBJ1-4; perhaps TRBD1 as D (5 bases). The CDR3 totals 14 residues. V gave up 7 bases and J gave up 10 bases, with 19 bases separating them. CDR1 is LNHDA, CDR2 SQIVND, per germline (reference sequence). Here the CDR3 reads CASTRDPIGVKLFF. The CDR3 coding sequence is TGTGCCAGTACCCGAGACCCGATAGGGGTAAAACTGTTTTTT.

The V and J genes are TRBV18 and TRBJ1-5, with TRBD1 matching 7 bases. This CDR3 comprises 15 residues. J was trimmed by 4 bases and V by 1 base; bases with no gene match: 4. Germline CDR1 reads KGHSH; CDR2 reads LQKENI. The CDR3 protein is CASSPRAGGNQPQHF. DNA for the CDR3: TGTGCCAGCTCACCACGGGCAGGGGGAAATCAGCCCCAGCATTTT.

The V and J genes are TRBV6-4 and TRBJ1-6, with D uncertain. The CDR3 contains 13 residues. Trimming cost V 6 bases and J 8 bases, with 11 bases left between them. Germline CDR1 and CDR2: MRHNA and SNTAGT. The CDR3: CASSQRRDSPLHF. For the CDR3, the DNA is TGTGCCAGCAGCCAACGTAGGGATTCACCCCTCCACTTT.

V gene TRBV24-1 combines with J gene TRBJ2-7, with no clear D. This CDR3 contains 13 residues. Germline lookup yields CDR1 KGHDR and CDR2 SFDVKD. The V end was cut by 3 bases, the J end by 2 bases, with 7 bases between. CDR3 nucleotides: TGTGCCACCAGTGATCGCCAGACCTACGAGCAGTACTTC. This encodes CATSDRQTYEQYF.

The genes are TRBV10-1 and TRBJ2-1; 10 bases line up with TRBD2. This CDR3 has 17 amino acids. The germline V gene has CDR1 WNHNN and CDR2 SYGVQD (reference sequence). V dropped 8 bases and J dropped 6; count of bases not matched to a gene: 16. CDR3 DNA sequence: TGCGCCAGCTCTGCAGCCCAAGCGGGAGGGTATGGCAATGAGCAGTTCTTC. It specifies CASSAAQAGGYGNEQFF.

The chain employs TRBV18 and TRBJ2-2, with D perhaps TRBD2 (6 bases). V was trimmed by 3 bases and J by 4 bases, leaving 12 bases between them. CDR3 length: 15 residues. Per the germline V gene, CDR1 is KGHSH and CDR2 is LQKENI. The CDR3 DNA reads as TGTGCCAGCTCACCCTGGGACTTTCGCACCGGGGAGCTGTTTTTT. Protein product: CASSPWDFRTGELFF.

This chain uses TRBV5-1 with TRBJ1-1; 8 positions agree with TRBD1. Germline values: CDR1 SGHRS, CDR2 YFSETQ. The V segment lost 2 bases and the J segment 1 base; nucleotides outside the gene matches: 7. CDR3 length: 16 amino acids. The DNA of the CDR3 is TGCGCCAGCAGCTTTGACAGGGGAGGATCGAACACTGAAGCTTTCTTT. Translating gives CASSFDRGGSNTEAFF.

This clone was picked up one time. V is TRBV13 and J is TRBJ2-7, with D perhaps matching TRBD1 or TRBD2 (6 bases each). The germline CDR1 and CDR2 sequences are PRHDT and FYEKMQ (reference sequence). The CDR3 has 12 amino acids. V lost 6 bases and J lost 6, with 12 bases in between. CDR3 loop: CASRGGTSEQYV. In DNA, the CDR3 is TGTGCCAGCAGAGGGGGGACTTCCGAGCAGTACGTC.

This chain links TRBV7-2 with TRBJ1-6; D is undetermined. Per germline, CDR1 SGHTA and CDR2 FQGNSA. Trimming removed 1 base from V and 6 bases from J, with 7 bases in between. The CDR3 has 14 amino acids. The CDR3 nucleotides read TGTGCCAGCAGCTTAGAAGGGTTTAATTCACCCCTCCACTTT. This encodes CASSLEGFNSPLHF. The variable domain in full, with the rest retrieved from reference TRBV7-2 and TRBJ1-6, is GAGVSQSPSNKVTEKGKDVELRCDPISGHTALYWYRQSLGQGLEFLIYFQGNSAPDKSGLPSDRFSAERTGGSVSTLTIQRTQQEDSAVYLCASSLEGFNSPLHFGNGTRLTVT.

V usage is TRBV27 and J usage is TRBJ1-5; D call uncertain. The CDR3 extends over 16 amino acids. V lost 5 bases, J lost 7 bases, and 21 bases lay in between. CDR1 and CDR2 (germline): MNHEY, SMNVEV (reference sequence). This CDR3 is CASSPLALPLSQPQHF. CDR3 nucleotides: TGTGCCAGCAGTCCCCTGGCCCTACCCCTAAGCCAGCCCCAGCATTTT.

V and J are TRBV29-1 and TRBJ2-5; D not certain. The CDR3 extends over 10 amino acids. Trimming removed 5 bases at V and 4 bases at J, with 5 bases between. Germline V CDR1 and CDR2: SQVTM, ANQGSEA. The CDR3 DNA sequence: TGCAGCGTTATGACAGAGACCCAGTACTTC. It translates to CSVMTETQYF.

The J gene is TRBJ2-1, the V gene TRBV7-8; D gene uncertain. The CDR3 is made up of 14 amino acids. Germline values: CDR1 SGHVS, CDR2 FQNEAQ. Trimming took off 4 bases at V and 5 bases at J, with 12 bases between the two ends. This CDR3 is CASSSLRANNEQFF. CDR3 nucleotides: TGTGCCAGCAGCTCCCTTCGGGCAAACAATGAGCAGTTCTTC.

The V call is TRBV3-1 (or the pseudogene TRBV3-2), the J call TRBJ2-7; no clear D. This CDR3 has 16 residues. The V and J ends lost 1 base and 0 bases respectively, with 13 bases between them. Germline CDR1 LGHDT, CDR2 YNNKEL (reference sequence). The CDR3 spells CASSQGRLWSSYEQYV. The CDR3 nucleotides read TGTGCCAGCAGCCAAGGCCGACTTTGGAGCTCCTACGAGCAGTACGTC.

The CDR3 coding sequence is TGTGCCAGCAGCGTAGGTGCTAGCGGGATCGGCGGGAACAATGAGCAGTTCTTC. The encoded protein is CASSVGASGIGGNNEQFF. The chain uses TRBV9 and TRBJ2-1; 9 nucleotides match TRBD2. V lost 0 bases, J lost 5 bases, and 12 bases stayed unmatched. CDR3 size: 18 residues. Per germline, CDR1 SGDLS and CDR2 YYNGEE. The entire variable domain, with the rest obtained from reference TRBV9 and TRBJ2-1, is as follows: DSGVTQTPKHLITATGQRVTLRCSPRSGDLSVYWYQQSLDQGLQFLIQYYNGEERAKGNILERFSAQQFPDLHSELNLSSLELGDSALYFCASSVGASGIGGNNEQFFGPGTRLTVL.

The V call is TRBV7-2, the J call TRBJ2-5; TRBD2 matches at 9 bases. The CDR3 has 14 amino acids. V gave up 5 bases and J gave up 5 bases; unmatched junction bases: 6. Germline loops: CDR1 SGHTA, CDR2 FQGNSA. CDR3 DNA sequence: TGTGCCAGCAGCCAACGTGCGGGGGGGGAGACCCAGTACTTC. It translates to CASSQRAGGETQYF.

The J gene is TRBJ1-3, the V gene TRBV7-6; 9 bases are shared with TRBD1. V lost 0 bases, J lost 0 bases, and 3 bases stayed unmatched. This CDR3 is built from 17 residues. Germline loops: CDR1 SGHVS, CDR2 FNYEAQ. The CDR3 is CASSLAGTGYSGNTIYF. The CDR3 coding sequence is TGTGCCAGCAGCTTAGCCGGGACAGGGTACTCTGGAAACACCATATATTTT.

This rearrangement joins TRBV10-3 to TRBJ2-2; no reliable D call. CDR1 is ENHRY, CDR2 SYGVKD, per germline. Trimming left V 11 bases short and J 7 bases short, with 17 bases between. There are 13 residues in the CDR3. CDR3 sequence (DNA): TGTGCCGCATCCGCAACCGAGAGCGGGGAGCTGTTTTTT. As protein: CAASATESGELFF.

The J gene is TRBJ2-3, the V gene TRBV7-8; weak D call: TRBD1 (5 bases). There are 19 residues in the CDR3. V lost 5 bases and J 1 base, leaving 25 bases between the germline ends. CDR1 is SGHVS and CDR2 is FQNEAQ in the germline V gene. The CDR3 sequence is CASSPNPRTHSRGTDTQYF. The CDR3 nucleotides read TGTGCCAGCAGCCCAAACCCTAGGACACACTCCAGGGGCACAGATACGCAGTATTTT.

The CDR3 loop is CASSVDSGRSTDTQYF. As DNA, the CDR3 is TGTGCCAGCAGCGTAGATAGCGGGAGGAGCACAGATACGCAGTATTTT. The chain has TRBV9 and TRBJ2-3, with 10 bases fitting TRBD2. Germline CDR1 and CDR2: SGDLS and YYNGEE. The CDR3 covers 16 residues. J was trimmed by 0 bases and V by 0 bases; bases with no gene match: 1.

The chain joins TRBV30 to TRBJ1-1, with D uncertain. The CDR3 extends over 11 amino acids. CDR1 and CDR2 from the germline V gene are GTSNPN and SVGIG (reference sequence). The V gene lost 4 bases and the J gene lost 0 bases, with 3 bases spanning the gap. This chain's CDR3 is CAWIMNTEAFF. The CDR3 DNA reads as TGTGCCTGGATCATGAACACTGAAGCTTTCTTT.

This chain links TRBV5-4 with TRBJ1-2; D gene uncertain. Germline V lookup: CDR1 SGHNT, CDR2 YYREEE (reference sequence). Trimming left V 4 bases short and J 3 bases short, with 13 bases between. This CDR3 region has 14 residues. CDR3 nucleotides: TGTGCCAGCAGCACTACCGGGAGGGACTATGGCTACACCTTC. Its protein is CASSTTGRDYGYTF.

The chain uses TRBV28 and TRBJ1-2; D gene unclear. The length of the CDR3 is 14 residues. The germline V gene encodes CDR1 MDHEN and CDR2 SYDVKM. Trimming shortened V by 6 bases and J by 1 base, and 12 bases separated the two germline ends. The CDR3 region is CASSSGTVNYGYTF. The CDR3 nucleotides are TGTGCCAGCAGCTCCGGAACAGTTAACTATGGCTACACCTTC.

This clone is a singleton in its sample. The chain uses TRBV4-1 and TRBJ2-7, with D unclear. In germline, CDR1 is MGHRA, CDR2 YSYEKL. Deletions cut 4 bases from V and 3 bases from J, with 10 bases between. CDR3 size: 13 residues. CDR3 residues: CASSRTESYEQYF. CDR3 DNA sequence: TGCGCCAGCAGCCGGACGGAAAGCTACGAGCAGTACTTC.

CDR3 region: CASSPGRGEQFF. The DNA of the CDR3 is TGTGCCAGCAGCCCTGGGAGGGGCGAGCAGTTCTTC. The genes are TRBV6-2 or TRBV6-3 and TRBJ2-1; TRBD2 agrees at 7 bases. Germline CDR1 reads MNHEY; CDR2 reads SVGEGT. The CDR3 spans 12 residues. The J segment lost 10 bases and the V segment lost 6 bases, leaving 6 bases of the junction unmatched.

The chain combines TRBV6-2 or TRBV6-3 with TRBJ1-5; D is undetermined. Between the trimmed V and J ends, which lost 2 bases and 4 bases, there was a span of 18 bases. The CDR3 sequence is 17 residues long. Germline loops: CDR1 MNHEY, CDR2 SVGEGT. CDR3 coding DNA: TGTGCCAGCAGTTACCCTCGGACCCGACGGGATAATCAGCCCCAGCATTTT. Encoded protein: CASSYPRTRRDNQPQHF.

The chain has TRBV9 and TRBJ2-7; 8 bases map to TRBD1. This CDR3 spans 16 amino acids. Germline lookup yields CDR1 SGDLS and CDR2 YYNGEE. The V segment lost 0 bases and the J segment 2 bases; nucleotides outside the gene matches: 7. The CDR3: CASSVAGGLTPYEQYF. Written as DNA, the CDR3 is TGTGCCAGCAGCGTAGCAGGGGGCCTTACTCCCTACGAGCAGTACTTC.